These T cell receptor beta chains were read from a single sample in a study of identical twins. Using its own MiXCR run on the 5' RACE reads, TCRdb lists one record per CDR3 protein. The sample records 510,000 or so distinct CDR3 sequences, approximately 14% being singletons. These data also featured in a second study, about yellow fever vaccine responses in identical twins.

What was sequenced was CD4+ T cells sorted from blood. The receptors here all came from a woman in her late teens or twenties in good health. The CDR3 runs from the conserved cysteine through the conserved F or W. The D gene is left open where the match is weak. The size of a clone is reported for some rows only, either as once, few or many, or as a class for expanded clones.

CDR3nt: TGTGCCAGCACAGGTTTTAACACTGAAGCTTTCTTT
CDR3aa: CASTGFNTEAFF
d_gene: -
abundance: -
j_gene: TRBJ1-1
v_gene: TRBV10-3

CDR3nt: TGTGCCCACCAAGGACAGGGCCTAATCTACAATGAGCAGTTCTTC
CDR3aa: CAHQGQGLIYNEQFF
d_gene: TRBD1
abundance: -
j_gene: TRBJ2-1
v_gene: TRBV28

CDR3nt: TGTGCCAGCCGGCTGGGTGCGAACACCGGGGAGCTGTTTTTT
CDR3aa: CASRLGANTGELFF
d_gene: -
abundance: -
j_gene: TRBJ2-2
v_gene: TRBV6-1

CDR3nt: TGCAGTGCTAGAGGCAGCAGCACAGATACGCAGTATTTT
CDR3aa: CSARGSSTDTQYF
d_gene: -
abundance: few
j_gene: TRBJ2-3
v_gene: TRBV20-1

CDR3nt: TGTGCCAGCAGTCCCTCCGGGGCAGGAAAAGAGACCCAGTACTTC
CDR3aa: CASSPSGAGKETQYF
d_gene: -
abundance: -
j_gene: TRBJ2-5
v_gene: TRBV6-2/TRBV6-3

CDR3nt: TGTGCCAGCAGTGGGGGAATCGGACTGACCAATGAGCAGTTCTTC
CDR3aa: CASSGGIGLTNEQFF
d_gene: -
abundance: -
j_gene: TRBJ2-1
v_gene: TRBV2

CDR3nt: TGTGCCAGCAGCCGGGCCGCCGCCGGAAATGAAAAACTGTTTTTT
CDR3aa: CASSRAAAGNEKLFF
d_gene: -
abundance: many
j_gene: TRBJ1-4
v_gene: TRBV6-1

CDR3nt: TGTGCCTTCAGTTTCTGGTCAGTAGGGTTGTCGGCAACTAATGAAAAACTGTTTTTT
CDR3aa: CAFSFWSVGLSATNEKLFF
d_gene: -
abundance: -
j_gene: TRBJ1-4
v_gene: TRBV12-3/TRBV12-4

CDR3nt: TGTGCCAGCGTCGCGGCAGGGAGCTACGAGCAGTACTTC
CDR3aa: CASVAAGSYEQYF
d_gene: -
abundance: -
j_gene: TRBJ2-7
v_gene: TRBV28

CDR3nt: TGTGCCAGCAGCGAGCTGGGGTCGAGGGACAATGAGCAGTTCTTC
CDR3aa: CASSELGSRDNEQFF
d_gene: -
abundance: -
j_gene: TRBJ2-1
v_gene: TRBV28

CDR3nt: TGTGCCAGCAGCCAAGATAAGGCCCCGACCGGGGAGCTGTTTTTT
CDR3aa: CASSQDKAPTGELFF
d_gene: -
abundance: many
j_gene: TRBJ2-2
v_gene: TRBV3-1

CDR3nt: TGCCCGACCCCCTTACCATACGAGCAGTACTTC
CDR3aa: CPTPLPYEQYF
d_gene: -
abundance: -
j_gene: TRBJ2-7
v_gene: TRBV28

CDR3nt: TGTGCCAGCAGCTCGGAAGATACGCAGTATTTT
CDR3aa: CASSSEDTQYF
d_gene: -
abundance: -
j_gene: TRBJ2-3
v_gene: TRBV5-6

CDR3nt: TGTGCCAGCAGCTTGCAGTCTACCACAAATGAAAAACTGTTTTTT
CDR3aa: CASSLQSTTNEKLFF
d_gene: -
abundance: -
j_gene: TRBJ1-4
v_gene: TRBV7-9

CDR3nt: TGTGCCAGCTCACAAGGGCGCAACAATCAAGAGACCCAGTACTTC
CDR3aa: CASSQGRNNQETQYF
d_gene: -
abundance: few
j_gene: TRBJ2-5
v_gene: TRBV18

CDR3nt: TGCAGTGCATTCGAAGGGGGCTCCTACAATGAGCAGTTCTTC
CDR3aa: CSAFEGGSYNEQFF
d_gene: -
abundance: many
j_gene: TRBJ2-1
v_gene: TRBV20-1

CDR3nt: TGCAGTGCAGTAGGTCGTCCCTTCACCGGGGAGCTGTTTTTT
CDR3aa: CSAVGRPFTGELFF
d_gene: -
abundance: few
j_gene: TRBJ2-2
v_gene: TRBV20-1

CDR3nt: TGTGCCAGCAGCCCAGCGGGACTAGCGGGAACCTACGAGCAGTACTTC
CDR3aa: CASSPAGLAGTYEQYF
d_gene: TRBD2
abundance: -
j_gene: TRBJ2-7
v_gene: TRBV3-1

CDR3nt: TGTGCCACCAGCAGAGATGCGACAGGCTATAGCAATCAGCCCCAGCATTTT
CDR3aa: CATSRDATGYSNQPQHF
d_gene: -
abundance: few
j_gene: TRBJ1-5
v_gene: TRBV15

CDR3nt: TGTGCCAGCAGCAGGGAAGGGAGCCTAGCGGGCCAAGAGACCCAGTACTTC
CDR3aa: CASSREGSLAGQETQYF
d_gene: TRBD2
abundance: -
j_gene: TRBJ2-5
v_gene: TRBV5-5

CDR3nt: TGTGCCACCAGCACAATCAAAGTCACCGGGGAGCTGTTTTTT
CDR3aa: CATSTIKVTGELFF
d_gene: -
abundance: few
j_gene: TRBJ2-2
v_gene: TRBV15

CDR3nt: TGTGCCACCAGCAGGACCCGTCCCGGGATAAATTCACCCCTCCACTTT
CDR3aa: CATSRTRPGINSPLHF
d_gene: -
abundance: -
j_gene: TRBJ1-6
v_gene: TRBV15